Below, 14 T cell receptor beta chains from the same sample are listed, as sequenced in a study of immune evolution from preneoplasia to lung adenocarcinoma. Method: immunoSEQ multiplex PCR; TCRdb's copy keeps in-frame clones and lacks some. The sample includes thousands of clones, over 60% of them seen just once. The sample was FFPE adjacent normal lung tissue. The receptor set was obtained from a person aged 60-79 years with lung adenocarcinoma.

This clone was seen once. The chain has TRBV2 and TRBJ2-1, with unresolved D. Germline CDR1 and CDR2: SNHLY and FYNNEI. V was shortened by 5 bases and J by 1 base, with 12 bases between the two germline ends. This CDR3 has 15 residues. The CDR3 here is CASSYSGGSYNEQFF. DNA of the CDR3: TGTGCCAGCAGTTACAGTGGTGGGTCCTACAATGAGCAGTTCTTC.

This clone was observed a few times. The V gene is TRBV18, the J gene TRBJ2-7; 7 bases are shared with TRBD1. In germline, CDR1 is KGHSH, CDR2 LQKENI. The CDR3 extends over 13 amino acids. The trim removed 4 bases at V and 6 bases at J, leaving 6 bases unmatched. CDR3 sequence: CASSRGQSLEQYF. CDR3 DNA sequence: TGTGCCAGCTCACGGGGACAGTCCCTCGAGCAGTACTTC.

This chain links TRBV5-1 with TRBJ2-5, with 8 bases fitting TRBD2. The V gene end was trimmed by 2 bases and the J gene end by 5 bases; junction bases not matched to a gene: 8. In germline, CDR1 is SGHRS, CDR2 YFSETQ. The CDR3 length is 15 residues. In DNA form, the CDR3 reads TGCGCCAGCAGCTTTCAGCGGGGGCCGGGGGAGACCCAGTACTTC. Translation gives CASSFQRGPGETQYF.

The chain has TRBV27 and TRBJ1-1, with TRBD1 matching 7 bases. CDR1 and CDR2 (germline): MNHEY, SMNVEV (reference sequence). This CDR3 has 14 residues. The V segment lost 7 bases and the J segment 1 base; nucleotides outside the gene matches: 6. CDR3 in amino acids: CASKIRDRNTEAFF. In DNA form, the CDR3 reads TGTGCCAGCAAGATCCGGGACAGGAACACTGAAGCTTTCTTT.

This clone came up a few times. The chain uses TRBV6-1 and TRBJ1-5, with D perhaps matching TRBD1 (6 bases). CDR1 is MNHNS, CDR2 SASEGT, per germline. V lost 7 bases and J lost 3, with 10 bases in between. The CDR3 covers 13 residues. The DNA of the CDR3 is TGTGCCAGCAAAGGACAGTCCAATCAGCCCCAGCATTTT. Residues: CASKGQSNQPQHF.

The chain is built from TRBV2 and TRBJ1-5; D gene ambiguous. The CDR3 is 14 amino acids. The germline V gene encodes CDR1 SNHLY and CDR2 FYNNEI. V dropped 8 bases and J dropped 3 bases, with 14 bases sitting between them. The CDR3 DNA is TGTGCCAGCCGACTCGATAGGGCCAATCAGCCCCAGCATTTT. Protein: CASRLDRANQPQHF.

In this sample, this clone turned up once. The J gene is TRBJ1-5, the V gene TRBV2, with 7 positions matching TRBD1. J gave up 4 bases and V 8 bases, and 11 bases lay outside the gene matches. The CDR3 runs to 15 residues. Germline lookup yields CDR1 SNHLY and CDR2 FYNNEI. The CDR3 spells CASQLTTGANQPQHF. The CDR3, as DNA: TGTGCCAGCCAGCTCACTACAGGGGCAAATCAGCCCCAGCATTTT.

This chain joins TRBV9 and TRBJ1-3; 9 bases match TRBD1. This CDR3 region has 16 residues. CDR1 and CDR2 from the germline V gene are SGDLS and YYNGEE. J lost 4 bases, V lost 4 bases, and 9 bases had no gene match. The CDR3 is CASSIGGDRAGNTIYF. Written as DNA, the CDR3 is TGTGCCAGCAGCATAGGCGGGGACAGGGCCGGAAACACCATATATTTT.

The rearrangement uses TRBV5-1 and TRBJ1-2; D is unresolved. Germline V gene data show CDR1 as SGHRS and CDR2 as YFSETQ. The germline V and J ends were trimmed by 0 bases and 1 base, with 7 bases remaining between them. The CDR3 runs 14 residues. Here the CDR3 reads CASSLENLNYGYTF. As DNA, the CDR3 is TGCGCCAGCAGCTTGGAGAATCTTAACTATGGCTACACCTTC. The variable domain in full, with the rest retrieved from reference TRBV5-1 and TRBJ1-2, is KAGVTQTPRYLIKTRGQQVTLSCSPISGHRSVSWYQQTPGQGLQFLFEYFSETQRNKGNFPGRFSGRQFSNSRSEMNVSTLELGDSALYLCASSLENLNYGYTFGSGTRLTVV.

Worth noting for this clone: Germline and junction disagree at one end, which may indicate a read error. The CDR3 DNA reads as TGTGCCAGCAGGGAAGGAGGGAAGGCCAAAAACATTCAGTACTTC. Protein: CASREGGKAKNIQYF. V is TRBV2 and J is TRBJ2-4, with D tentatively TRBD2 (6 bases). CDR1 and CDR2 (germline): SNHLY, FYNNEI. The CDR3 runs to 15 residues.

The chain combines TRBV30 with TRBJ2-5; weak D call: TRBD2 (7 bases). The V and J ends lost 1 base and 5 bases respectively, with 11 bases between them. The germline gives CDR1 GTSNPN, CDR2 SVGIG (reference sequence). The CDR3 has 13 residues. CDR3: CAWSAGGGETQYF. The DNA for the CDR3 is TGTGCCTGGAGTGCGGGGGGCGGTGAGACCCAGTACTTC.

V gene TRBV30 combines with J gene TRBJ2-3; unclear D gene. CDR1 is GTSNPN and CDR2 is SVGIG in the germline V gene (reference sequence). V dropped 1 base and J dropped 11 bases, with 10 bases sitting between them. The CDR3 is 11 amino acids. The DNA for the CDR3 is TGTGCCTGGAGTGGTCCCCATGGGCAGTATTTT. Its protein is CAWSGPHGQYF. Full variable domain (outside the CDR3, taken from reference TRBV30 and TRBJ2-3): SQTIHQWPATLVQPVGSPLSLECTVEGTSNPNLYWYRQAAGRGLQLLFYSVGIGQISSEVPQNLSASRPQDRQFILSSKKLLLSDSGFYLCAWSGPHGQYFGPGTRLTVL.

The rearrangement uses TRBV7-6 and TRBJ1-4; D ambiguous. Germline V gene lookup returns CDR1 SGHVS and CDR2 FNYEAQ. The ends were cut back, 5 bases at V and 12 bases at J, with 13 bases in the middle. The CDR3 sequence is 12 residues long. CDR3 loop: CASSPGSLQLFF. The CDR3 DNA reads TGTGCCAGCAGCCCGGGTTCCCTACAACTGTTTTTT.

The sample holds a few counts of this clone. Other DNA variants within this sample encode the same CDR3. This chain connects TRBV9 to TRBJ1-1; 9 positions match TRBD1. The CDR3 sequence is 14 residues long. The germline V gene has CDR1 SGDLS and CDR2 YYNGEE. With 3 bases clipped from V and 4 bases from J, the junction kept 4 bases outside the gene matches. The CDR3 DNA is TGTGCCAGCAGCGAACAGGGGGCTGGCACTGAAGCTTTCTTT. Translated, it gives CASSEQGAGTEAFF. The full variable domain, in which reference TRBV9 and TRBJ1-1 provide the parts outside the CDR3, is DSGVTQTPKHLITATGQRVTLRCSPRSGDLSVYWYQQSLDQGLQFLIQYYNGEERAKGNILERFSAQQFPDLHSELNLSSLELGDSALYFCASSEQGAGTEAFFGQGTRLTVV.